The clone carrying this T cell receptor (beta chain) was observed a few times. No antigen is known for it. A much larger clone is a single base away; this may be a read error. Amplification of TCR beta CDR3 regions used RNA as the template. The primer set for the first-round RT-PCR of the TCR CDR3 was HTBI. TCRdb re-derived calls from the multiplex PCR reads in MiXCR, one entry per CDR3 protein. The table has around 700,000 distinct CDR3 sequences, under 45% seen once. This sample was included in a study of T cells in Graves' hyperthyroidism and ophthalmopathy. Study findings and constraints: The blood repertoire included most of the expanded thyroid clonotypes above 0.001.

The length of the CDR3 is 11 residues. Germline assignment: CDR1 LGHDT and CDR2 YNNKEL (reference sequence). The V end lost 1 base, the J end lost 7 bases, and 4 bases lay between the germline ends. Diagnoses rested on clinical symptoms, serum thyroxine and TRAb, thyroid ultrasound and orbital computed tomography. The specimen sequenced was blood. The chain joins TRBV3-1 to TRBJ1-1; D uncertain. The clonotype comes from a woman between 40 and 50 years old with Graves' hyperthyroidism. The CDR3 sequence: CASSQGFEAFF. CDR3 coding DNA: TGTGCCAGCAGCCAAGGGTTTGAAGCTTTCTTT. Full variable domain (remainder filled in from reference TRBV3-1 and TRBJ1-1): DTAVSQTPKYLVTQMGNDKSIKCEQNLGHDTMYWYKQDSKKFLKIMFSYNNKELIINETVPNRFSPKSPDKAHLNLHINSLELGDSAVYFCASSQGFEAFFGQGTRLTVV.